The present T cell receptor beta chain was sequenced within a study of blood T cells in healthy people across ages. Study-wide context: Template switching captured about one barcoded beta molecule per two T cells.

Isolated PBMCs totaled at least 7 million in each sample. Primed by a sample-barcoded 5' primer and a J-beta primer mix, a second PCR proceeded for about 6 to 11 cycles. TCRdb re-called the 5' RACE reads with MiXCR, one entry per CDR3 protein. This sample carries almost 800,000 distinct CDR3 sequences, about three fifths of them seen once, and the ten largest clones take roughly 22%. CDR3 length equals 15 residues. Germline CDR1 reads SGHTA; CDR2 reads FQGNSA. V was trimmed by 2 bases and J by 7 bases, leaving 15 bases between them. In the case of this clonotype: Its specificity is not known.

Study-level results: Shifts in expanded clonotypes may have been confounded by donor CMV status, which was unknown.

Sequenced: blood. The chain uses TRBV7-2 and TRBJ2-1, with D perhaps matching TRBD1 (6 bases). The receptor comes from a man aged 30 to 39 in good health. The CDR3 spells CASSLYSGTLNEQFF. CDR3 DNA sequence: TGTGCCAGCAGCTTATACTCCGGGACACTGAATGAGCAGTTCTTC.